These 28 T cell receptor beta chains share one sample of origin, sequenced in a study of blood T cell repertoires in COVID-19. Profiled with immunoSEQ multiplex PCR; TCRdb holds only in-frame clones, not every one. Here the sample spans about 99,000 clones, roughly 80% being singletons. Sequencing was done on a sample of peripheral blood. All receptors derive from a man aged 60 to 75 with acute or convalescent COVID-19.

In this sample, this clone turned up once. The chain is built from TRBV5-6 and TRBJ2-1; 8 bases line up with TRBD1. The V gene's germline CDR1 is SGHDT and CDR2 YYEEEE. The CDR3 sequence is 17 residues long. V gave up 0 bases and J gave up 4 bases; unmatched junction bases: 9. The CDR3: CASSLGSYRGYYNEQFF. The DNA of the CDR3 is TGTGCCAGCAGCTTGGGGTCTTACAGGGGGTATTACAATGAGCAGTTCTTC. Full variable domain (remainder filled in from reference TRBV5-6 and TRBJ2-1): DAGVTQSPTHLIKTRGQQVTLRCSPKSGHDTVSWYQQALGQGPQFIFQYYEEEERQRGNFPDRFSGHQFPNYSSELNVNALLLGDSALYLCASSLGSYRGYYNEQFFGPGTRLTVL.

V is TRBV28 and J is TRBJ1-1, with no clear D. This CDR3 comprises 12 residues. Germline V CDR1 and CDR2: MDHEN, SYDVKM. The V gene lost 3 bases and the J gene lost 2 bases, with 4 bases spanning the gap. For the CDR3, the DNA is TGTGCCAGCAGTTTTAGAAACACTGAAGCTTTCTTT. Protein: CASSFRNTEAFF.

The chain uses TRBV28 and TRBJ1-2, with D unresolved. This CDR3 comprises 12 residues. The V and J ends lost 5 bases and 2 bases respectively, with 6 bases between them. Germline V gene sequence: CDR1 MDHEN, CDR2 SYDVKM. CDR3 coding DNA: TGTGCCAGCAGTGGGCAGAACTATGGCTACACCTTC. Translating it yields CASSGQNYGYTF.

The CDR3 loop is CASRKVGASSYNEQFF. In nucleotides, the CDR3 is TGTGCCAGCAGGAAGGTTGGGGCGAGCTCCTACAATGAGCAGTTCTTC. This chain uses TRBV7-8 with TRBJ2-1; D may be TRBD1 (5 bases). From germline, CDR1 is SGHVS and CDR2 FQNEAQ. This CDR3 spans 16 amino acids. Trimming stripped 6 bases from V and 0 bases from J, with 15 bases between.

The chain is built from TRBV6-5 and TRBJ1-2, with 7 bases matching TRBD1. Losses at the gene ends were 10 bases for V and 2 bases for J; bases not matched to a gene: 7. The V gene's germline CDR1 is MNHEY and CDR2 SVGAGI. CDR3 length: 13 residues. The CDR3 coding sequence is TGTGCCACAGACAGGGTCGGGAACTATGGCTACACCTTC. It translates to CATDRVGNYGYTF.

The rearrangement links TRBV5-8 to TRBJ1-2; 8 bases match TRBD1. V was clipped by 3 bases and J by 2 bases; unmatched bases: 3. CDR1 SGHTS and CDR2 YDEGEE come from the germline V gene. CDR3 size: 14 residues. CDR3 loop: CASSSGQGNYGYTF. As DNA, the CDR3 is TGTGCCAGCAGCTCCGGACAGGGAAACTATGGCTACACCTTC.

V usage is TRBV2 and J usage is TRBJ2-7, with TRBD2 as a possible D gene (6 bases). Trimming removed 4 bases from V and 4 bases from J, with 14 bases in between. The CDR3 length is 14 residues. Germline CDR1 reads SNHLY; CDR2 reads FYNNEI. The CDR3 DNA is TGTGCCAGCAGTGTGGGGGGATCGGCGTACGAGCAGTACTTC. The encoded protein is CASSVGGSAYEQYF.

In nucleotides, the CDR3 is TGTGCCAGCTCACCAGCGGGGGGTGAGACCCAGTACTTC. This sequence encodes CASSPAGGETQYF. The J gene is TRBJ2-5, the V gene TRBV18, with TRBD2 identical over 8 bases. The germline V gene encodes CDR1 KGHSH and CDR2 LQKENI. This CDR3 region has 13 residues. J was trimmed by 5 bases and V by 2 bases; bases with no gene match: 1. Variable domain in full (rest from reference TRBV18 and TRBJ2-5): NAGVMQNPRHLVRRRGQEARLRCSPMKGHSHVYWYRQLPEEGLKFMVYLQKENIIDESGMPKERFSAEFPKEGPSILRIQQVVRGDSAAYFCASSPAGGETQYFGPGTRLLVL.

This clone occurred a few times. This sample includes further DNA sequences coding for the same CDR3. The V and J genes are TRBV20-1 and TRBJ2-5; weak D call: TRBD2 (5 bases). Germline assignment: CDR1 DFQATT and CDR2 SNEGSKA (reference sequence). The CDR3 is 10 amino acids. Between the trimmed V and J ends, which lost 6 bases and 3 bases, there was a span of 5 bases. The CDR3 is CSAEEETQYF. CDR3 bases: TGCAGTGCGGAGGAAGAGACCCAGTACTTC.

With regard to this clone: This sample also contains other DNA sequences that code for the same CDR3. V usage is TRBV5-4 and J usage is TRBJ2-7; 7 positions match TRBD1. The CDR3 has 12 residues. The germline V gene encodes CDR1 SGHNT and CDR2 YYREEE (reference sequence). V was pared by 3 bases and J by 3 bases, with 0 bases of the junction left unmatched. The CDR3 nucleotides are TGTGCCAGCAGCTGGGACAGCTACGAGCAGTACTTC. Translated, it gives CASSWDSYEQYF.

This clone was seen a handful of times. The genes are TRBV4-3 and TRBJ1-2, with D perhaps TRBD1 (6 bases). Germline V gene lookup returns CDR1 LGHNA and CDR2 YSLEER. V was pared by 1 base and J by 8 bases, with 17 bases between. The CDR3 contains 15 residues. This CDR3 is CASSQGTGSSPGYTF. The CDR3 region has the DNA TGCGCCAGCAGCCAAGGAACAGGGAGCTCCCCCGGCTACACCTTC.

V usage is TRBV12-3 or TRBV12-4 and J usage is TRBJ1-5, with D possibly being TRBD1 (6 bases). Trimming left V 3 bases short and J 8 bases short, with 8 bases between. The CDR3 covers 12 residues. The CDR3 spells CASSFYREPQHF. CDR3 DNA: TGTGCCAGCAGTTTCTACAGGGAGCCCCAGCATTTT.

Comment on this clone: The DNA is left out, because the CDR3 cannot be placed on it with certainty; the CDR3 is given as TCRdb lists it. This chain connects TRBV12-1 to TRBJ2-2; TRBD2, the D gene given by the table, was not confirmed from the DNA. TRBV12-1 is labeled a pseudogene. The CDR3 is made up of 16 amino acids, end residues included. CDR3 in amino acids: CASSFARGATTGELFF.

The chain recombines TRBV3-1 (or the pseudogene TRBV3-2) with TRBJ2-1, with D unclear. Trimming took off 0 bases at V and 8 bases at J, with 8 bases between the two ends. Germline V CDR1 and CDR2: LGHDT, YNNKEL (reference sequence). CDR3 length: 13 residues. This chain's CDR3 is CASSQDQFHEQFF. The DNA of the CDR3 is TGTGCCAGCAGCCAAGATCAGTTCCATGAGCAGTTCTTC.

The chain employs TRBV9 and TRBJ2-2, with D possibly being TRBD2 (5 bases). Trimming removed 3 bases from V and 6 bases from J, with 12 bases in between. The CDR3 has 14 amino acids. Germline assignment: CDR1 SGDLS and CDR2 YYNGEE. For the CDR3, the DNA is TGTGCCAGCAGCGAGCAGTCGGAGGCCGGGGAGCTGTTTTTT. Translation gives CASSEQSEAGELFF.

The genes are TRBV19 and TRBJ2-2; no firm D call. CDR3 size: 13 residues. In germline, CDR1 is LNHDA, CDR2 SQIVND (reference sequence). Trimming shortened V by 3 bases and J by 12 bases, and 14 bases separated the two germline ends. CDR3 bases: TGTGCCAGTAGTATCGATGGCGGTCGTAAGCTGTTTTTT. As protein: CASSIDGGRKLFF.

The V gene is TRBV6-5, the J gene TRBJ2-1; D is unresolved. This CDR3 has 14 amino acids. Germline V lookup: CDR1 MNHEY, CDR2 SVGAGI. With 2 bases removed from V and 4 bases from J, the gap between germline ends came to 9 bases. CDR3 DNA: TGTGCCAGCAGTTACGACTTCTCATACAATGAGCAGTTCTTC. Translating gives CASSYDFSYNEQFF.

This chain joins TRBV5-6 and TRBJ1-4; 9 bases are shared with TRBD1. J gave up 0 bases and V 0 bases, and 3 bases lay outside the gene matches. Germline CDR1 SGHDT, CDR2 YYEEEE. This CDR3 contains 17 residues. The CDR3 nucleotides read TGTGCCAGCAGCTTGGGGACAGGGGCTTCAACTAATGAAAAACTGTTTTTT. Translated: CASSLGTGASTNEKLFF.

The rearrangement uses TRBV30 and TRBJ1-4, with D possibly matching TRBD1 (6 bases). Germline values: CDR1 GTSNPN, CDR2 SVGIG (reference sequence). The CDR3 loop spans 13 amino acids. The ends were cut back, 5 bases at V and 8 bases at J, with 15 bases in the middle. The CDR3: CAWHRDIGEKLFF. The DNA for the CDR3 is TGTGCCTGGCACCGGGACATAGGGGAAAAACTGTTTTTT.

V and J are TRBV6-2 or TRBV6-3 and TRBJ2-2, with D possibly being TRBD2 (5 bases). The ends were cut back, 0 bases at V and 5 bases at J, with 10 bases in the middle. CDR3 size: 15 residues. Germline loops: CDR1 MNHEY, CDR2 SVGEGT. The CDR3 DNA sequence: TGTGCCAGCAGTTACTCGAGGGTTCGAACCGGGGAGCTGTTTTTT. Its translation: CASSYSRVRTGELFF.

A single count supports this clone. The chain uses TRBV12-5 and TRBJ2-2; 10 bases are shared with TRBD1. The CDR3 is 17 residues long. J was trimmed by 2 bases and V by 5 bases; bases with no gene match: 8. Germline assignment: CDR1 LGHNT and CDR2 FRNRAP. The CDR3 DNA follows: TGTGCTAGTGGTCCCCCCGGGACAGGGGTAAACACCGGGGAGCTGTTTTTT. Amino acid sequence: CASGPPGTGVNTGELFF.

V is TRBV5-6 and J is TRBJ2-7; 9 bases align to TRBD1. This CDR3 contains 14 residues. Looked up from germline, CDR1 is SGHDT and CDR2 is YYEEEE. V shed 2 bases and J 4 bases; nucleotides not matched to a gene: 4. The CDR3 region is CASSLPGTGYEQYF. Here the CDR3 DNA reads TGTGCCAGCAGCTTACCGGGGACAGGGTACGAGCAGTACTTC.

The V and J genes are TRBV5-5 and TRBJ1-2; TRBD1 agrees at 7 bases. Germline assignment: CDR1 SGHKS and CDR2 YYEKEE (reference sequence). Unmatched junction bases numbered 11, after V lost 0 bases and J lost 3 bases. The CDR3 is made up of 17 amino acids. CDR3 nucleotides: TGTGCCAGCAGCTTGGGACAGGGAAGTCGCCTATACTATGGCTACACCTTC. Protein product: CASSLGQGSRLYYGYTF.

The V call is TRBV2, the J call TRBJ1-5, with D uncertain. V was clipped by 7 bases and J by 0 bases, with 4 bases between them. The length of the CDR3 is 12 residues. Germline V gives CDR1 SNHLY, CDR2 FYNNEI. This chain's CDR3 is CASTSSNQPQHF. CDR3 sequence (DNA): TGTGCCAGCACTTCTAGCAATCAGCCCCAGCATTTT.

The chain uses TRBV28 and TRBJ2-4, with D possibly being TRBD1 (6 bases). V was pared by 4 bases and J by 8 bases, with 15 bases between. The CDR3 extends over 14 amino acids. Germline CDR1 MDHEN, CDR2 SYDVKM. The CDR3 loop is CASSSQGRRDIQYF. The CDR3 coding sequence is TGTGCCAGCAGTTCACAGGGACGGCGGGACATTCAGTACTTC.

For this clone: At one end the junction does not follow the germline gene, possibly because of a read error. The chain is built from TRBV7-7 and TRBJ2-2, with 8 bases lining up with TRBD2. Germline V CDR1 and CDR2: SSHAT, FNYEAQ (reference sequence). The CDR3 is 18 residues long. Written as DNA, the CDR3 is TGTGCTAGCAGCCCACAATGGACTAGCCATGATTACACCGGGGAGCTGTTTTTT. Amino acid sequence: CASSPQWTSHDYTGELFF.

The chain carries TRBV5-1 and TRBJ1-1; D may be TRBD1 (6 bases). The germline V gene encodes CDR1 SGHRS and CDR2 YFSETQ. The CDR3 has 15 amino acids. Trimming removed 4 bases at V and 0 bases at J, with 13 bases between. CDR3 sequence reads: CASSGGTGMNTEAFF. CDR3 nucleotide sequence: TGCGCCAGCAGCGGGGGCACAGGGATGAACACTGAAGCTTTCTTT.

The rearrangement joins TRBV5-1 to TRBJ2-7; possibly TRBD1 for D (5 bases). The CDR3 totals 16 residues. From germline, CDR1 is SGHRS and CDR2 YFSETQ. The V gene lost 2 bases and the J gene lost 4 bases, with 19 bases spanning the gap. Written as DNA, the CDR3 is TGCGCCAGCAGCTTTTACTCAGGGTCTGCGACTTACGAGCAGTACTTC. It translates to CASSFYSGSATYEQYF. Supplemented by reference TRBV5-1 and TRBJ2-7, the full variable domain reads KAGVTQTPRYLIKTRGQQVTLSCSPISGHRSVSWYQQTPGQGLQFLFEYFSETQRNKGNFPGRFSGRQFSNSRSEMNVSTLELGDSALYLCASSFYSGSATYEQYFGPGTRLTVT.